One T cell receptor (beta chain) is described in this entry. Germline V gene sequence: CDR1 MNHNS, CDR2 SASEGT. Trimming stripped 9 bases from V and 1 base from J, with 12 bases between. The CDR3 extends over 13 amino acids. The table came from immunoSEQ multiplex PCR; TCRdb's copy has only in-frame clones and leaves some out. The sample contains 130,000 to 150,000 clones, under 95% of which appear only once. These data come from a study of cytotoxic CD8 clonotypes in ibrutinib-treated CLL. J is TRBJ2-5 and V is TRBV6-1, with D unclear. The TCR originated in a human donor with chronic lymphocytic leukemia. The sequenced sample was PBMCs, obtained after 12 months of ibrutinib treatment. CDR3: CASTRRTQETQYF. The CDR3 region has the DNA TGTGCCAGTACGAGAAGGACCCAAGAGACCCAGTACTTC.